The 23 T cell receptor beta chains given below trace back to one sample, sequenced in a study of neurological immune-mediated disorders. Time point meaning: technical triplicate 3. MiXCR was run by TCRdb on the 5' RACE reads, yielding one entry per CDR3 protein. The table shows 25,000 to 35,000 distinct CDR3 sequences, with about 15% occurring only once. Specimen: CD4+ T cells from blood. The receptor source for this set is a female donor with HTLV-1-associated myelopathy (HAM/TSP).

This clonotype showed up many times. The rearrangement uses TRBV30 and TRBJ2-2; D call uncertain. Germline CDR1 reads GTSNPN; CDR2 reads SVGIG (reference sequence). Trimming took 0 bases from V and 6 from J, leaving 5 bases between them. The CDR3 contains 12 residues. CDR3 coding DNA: TGTGCCTGGAGTGTGTACCCCGGGGAGCTGTTTTTT. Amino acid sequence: CAWSVYPGELFF.

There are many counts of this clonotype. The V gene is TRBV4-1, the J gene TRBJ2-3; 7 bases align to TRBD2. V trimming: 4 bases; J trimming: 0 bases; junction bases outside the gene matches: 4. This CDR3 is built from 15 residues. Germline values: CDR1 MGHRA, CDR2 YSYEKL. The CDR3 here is CASSLMGGSTDTQYF. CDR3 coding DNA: TGCGCCAGCAGCCTAATGGGAGGGAGCACAGATACGCAGTATTTT.

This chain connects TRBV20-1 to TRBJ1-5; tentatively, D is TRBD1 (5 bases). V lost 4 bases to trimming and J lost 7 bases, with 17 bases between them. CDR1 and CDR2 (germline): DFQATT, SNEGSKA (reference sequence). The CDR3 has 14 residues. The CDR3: CSAMSGQGGQPQHF. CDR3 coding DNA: TGCAGTGCTATGTCTGGGCAGGGAGGACAGCCCCAGCATTTT.

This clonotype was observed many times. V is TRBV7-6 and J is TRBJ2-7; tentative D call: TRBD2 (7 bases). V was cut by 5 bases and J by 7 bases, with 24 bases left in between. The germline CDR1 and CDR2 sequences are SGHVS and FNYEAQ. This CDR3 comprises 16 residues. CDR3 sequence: CASSNPTGEGTGEQYF. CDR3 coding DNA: TGTGCCAGCAGCAATCCAACGGGGGAGGGAACAGGGGAGCAGTACTTC. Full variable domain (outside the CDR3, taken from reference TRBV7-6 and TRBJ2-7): GAGVSQSPRYKVTKRGQDVALRCDPISGHVSLYWYRQALGQGPEFLTYFNYEAQQDKSGLPNDRFSAERPEGSISTLTIQRTEQRDSAMYRCASSNPTGEGTGEQYFGPGTRLTVT.

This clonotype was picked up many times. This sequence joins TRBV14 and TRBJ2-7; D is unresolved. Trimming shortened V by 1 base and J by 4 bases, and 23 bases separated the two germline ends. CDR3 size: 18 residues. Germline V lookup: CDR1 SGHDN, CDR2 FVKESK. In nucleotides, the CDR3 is TGTGCCAGCAGCCAAGGGACCCCCATGGCTCCGTCCGGATACGAGCAGTACTTC. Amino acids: CASSQGTPMAPSGYEQYF.

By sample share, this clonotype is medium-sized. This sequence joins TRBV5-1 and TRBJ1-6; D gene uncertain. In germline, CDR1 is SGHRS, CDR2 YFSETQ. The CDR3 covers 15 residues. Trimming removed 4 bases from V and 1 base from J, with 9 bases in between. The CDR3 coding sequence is TGCGCCAGCAGCCCCGAGGTGTCCTATAATTCACCCCTCCACTTT. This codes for CASSPEVSYNSPLHF.

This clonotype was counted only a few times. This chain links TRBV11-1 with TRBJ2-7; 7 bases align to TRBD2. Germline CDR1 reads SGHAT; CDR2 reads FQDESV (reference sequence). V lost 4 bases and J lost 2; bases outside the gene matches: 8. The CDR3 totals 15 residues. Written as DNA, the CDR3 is TGTGCCAGCAGCTCCCCAACTAGCGCCGCCTACGAGCAGTACTTC. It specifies CASSSPTSAAYEQYF. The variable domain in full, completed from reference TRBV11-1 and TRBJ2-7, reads EAEVAQSPRYKITEKSQAVAFWCDPISGHATLYWYRQILGQGPELLVQFQDESVVDDSQLPKDRFSAERLKGVDSTLKIQPAELGDSAMYLCASSSPTSAAYEQYFGPGTRLTVT.

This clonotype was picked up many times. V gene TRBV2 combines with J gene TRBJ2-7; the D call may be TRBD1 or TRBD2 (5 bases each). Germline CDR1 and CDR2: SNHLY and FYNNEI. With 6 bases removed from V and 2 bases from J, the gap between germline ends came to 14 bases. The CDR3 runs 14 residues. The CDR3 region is CASSPEGQTYEQYF. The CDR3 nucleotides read TGTGCCAGCAGCCCCGAGGGGCAGACCTACGAGCAGTACTTC.

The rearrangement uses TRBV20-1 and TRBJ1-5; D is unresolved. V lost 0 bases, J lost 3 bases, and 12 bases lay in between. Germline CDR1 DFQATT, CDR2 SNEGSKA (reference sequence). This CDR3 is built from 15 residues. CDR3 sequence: CSARDKNRANQPQHF. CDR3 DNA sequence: TGCAGTGCTAGAGATAAGAATAGGGCCAATCAGCCCCAGCATTTT.

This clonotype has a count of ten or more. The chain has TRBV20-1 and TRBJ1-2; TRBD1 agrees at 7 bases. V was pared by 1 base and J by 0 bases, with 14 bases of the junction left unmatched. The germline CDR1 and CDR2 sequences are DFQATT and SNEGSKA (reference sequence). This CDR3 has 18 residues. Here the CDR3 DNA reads TGCAGTGCTAGAGGAGGAATGACAGGGTTTGCAGCTAACTATGGCTACACCTTC. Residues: CSARGGMTGFAANYGYTF.

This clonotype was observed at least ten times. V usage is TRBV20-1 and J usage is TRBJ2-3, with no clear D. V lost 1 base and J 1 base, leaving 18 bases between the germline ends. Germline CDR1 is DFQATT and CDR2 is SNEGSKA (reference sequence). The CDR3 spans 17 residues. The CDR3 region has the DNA TGCAGTGCTAGAGCCCCCCAATTAGACGGAGGCACAGATACGCAGTATTTT. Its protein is CSARAPQLDGGTDTQYF.

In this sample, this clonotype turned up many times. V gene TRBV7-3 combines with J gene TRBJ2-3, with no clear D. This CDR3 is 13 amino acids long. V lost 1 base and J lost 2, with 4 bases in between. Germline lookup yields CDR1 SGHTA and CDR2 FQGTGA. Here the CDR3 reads CASSLNPTDTQYF. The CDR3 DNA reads TGTGCCAGCAGCTTAAATCCCACAGATACGCAGTATTTT.

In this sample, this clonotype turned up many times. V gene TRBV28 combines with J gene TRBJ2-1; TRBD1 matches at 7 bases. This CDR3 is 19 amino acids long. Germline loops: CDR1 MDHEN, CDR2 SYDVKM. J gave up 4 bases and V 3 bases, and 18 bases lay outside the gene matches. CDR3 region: CASSFRQGSVLRPYNEQFF. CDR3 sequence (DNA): TGTGCCAGCAGTTTCCGACAGGGATCAGTTTTACGGCCTTACAATGAGCAGTTCTTC.

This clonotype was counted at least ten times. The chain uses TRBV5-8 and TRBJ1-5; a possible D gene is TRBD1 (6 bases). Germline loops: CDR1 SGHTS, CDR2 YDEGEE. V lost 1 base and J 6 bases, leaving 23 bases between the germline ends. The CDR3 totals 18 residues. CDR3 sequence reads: CASSLKTGKLVRGQPQHF. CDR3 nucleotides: TGTGCCAGCAGCTTGAAAACAGGGAAACTGGTACGCGGTCAGCCCCAGCATTTT.

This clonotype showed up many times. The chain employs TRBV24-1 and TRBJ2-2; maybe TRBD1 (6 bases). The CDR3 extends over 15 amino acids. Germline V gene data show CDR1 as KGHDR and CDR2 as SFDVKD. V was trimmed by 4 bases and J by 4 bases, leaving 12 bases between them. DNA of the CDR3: TGTGCCACCAGTGACCCCGGACAGACCACCGGGGAGCTGTTTTTT. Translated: CATSDPGQTTGELFF.

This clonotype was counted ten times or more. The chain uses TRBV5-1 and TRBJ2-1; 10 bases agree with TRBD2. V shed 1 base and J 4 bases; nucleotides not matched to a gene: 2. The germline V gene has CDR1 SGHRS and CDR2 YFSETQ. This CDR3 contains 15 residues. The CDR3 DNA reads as TGCGCCAGCAGCTTGACTAGCGGGAAATACAATGAGCAGTTCTTC. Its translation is CASSLTSGKYNEQFF.

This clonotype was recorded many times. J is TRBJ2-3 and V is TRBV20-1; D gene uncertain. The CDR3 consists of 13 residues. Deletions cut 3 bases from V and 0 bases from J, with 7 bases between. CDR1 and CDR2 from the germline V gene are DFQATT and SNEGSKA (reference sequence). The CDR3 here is CSASLHSTDTQYF. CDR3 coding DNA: TGCAGTGCTAGCCTTCACAGCACAGATACGCAGTATTTT.

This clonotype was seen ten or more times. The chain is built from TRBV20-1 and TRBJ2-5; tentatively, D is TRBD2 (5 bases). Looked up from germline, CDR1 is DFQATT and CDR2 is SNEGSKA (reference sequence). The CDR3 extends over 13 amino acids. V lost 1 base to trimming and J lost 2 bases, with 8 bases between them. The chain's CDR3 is CSARVSGQETQYF. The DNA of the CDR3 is TGCAGTGCTAGAGTATCGGGGCAAGAGACCCAGTACTTC.

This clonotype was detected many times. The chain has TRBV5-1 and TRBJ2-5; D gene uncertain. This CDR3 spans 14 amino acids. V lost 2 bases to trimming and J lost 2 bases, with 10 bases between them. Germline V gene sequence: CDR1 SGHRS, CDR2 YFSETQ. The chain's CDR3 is CASSFGGRQETQYF. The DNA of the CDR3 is TGCGCCAGCAGCTTCGGCGGTCGGCAAGAGACCCAGTACTTC.

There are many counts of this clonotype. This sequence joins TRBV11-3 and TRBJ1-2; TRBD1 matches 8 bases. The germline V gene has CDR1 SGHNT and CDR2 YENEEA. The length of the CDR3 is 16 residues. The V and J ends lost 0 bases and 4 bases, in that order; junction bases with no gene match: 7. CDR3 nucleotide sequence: TGTGCCAGCAGCTTAGAGGGGCGACAGGGGACCTATGGCTACACCTTC. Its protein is CASSLEGRQGTYGYTF.

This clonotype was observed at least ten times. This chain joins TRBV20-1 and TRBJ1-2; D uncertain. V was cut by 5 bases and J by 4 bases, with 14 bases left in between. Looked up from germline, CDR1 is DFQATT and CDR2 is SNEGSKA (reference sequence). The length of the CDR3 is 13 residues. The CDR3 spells CSAEQTRSYGYTF. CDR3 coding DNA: TGCAGTGCTGAACAAACAAGATCCTATGGCTACACCTTC.

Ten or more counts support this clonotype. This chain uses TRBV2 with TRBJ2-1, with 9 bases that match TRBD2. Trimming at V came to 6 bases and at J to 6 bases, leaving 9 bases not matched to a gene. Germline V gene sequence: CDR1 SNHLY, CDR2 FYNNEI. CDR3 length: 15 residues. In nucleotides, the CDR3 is TGTGCCAGCAGACGGACTAGCGTGAGCGGCAATGAGCAGTTCTTC. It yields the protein CASRRTSVSGNEQFF.

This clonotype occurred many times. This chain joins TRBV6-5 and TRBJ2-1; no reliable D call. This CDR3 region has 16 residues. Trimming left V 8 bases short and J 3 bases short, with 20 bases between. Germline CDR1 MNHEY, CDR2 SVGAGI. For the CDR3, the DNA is TGTGCCAGCTCCCGGGTGGGCCATAGTATCTACAATGAGCAGTTCTTC. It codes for CASSRVGHSIYNEQFF.